These 30 T cell receptor beta chains came from one sample sequenced in a study of T-cell memory formation after mild COVID-19. TCRdb independently ran MiXCR on the 5' RACE reads; one entry per CDR3 protein. Of about 430,000 distinct CDR3 sequences listed, roughly 26% are singletons. Sequences were obtained from PBMCs or a T cell subset sorted from them (not recorded which). These receptor sequences come from an adult woman who had mild COVID-19 (a few samples of this study predate the infection). Cell type and time point are not known.

V is TRBV10-3 and J is TRBJ1-1; TRBD1 aligns across 7 bases. J gave up 6 bases and V 10 bases, and 5 bases lay outside the gene matches. In germline, CDR1 is ENHRY, CDR2 SYGVKD. The CDR3 sequence is 11 residues long. The CDR3 loop is CATGGGSEAFF. The CDR3 DNA is TGTGCCACAGGAGGGGGCTCTGAAGCTTTCTTT.

This chain connects TRBV6-6 to TRBJ1-5, with 10 nucleotides matching TRBD1. V gave up 4 bases and J gave up 6 bases; unmatched junction bases: 6. The CDR3 runs 15 residues. Germline loops: CDR1 MNHNY, CDR2 SVGAGI (reference sequence). The CDR3 loop reads CASSFDDRGLQPQHF. Here the CDR3 DNA reads TGTGCCAGCAGTTTTGACGACAGGGGGCTTCAGCCCCAGCATTTT.

This chain connects TRBV2 to TRBJ2-3; 8 bases agree with TRBD1. The CDR3 is made up of 16 amino acids. The ends lost 8 bases at V and 4 bases at J; junction bases unmatched: 14. Germline loops: CDR1 SNHLY, CDR2 FYNNEI. The CDR3 nucleotides read TGTGCCAGCGAGCCCCCGGGACAGGAATTGTCAGATACGCAGTATTTT. The encoded protein is CASEPPGQELSDTQYF.

This clonotype turned up a few times. This sequence joins TRBV5-1 and TRBJ1-1; tentative D call: TRBD1 (6 bases). V was cut by 9 bases and J by 6 bases, with 18 bases left in between. This CDR3 comprises 13 residues. Germline-derived CDR1 and CDR2 are SGHRS and YFSETQ. CDR3 sequence: CATKQEGEPEAFF. CDR3 bases: TGCGCCACTAAACAGGAGGGGGAGCCTGAAGCTTTCTTT.

This clonotype was recorded once. The V and J genes are TRBV30 and TRBJ1-1, with no clear D. This CDR3 comprises 12 residues. Germline V gives CDR1 GTSNPN, CDR2 SVGIG (reference sequence). With 3 bases removed from V and 0 bases from J, the gap between germline ends came to 5 bases. In DNA, the CDR3 is TGTGCCTGGAGCTGGATGAACACTGAAGCTTTCTTT. Its translation: CAWSWMNTEAFF.

This clonotype showed up just a few times. The CDR3 loop reads CASSLAGRQTEAFF. CDR3 nucleotide sequence: TGTGCCAGCAGTTTAGCGGGGCGCCAGACTGAAGCTTTCTTT. V and J are TRBV12-3 or TRBV12-4 and TRBJ1-1; possibly TRBD1 for D (5 bases). Trimming cost V 0 bases and J 5 bases, with 10 bases left between them. There are 14 residues in the CDR3.

V is TRBV20-1 and J is TRBJ1-2; 9 bases match TRBD1. The length of the CDR3 is 14 residues. Germline CDR1 reads DFQATT; CDR2 reads SNEGSKA (reference sequence). V shed 6 bases, J shed 7 bases, and the junction held 12 bases outside the gene matches. CDR3 bases: TGCAGTGCCCCGGGACAGGGTGTTCGACTTGGCTACACCTTC. As protein: CSAPGQGVRLGYTF.

The chain carries TRBV15 and TRBJ2-7; D could derive from TRBD1 or TRBD2 (5 bases each). CDR1 and CDR2 from the germline V gene are LNHNV and YYDKDF (reference sequence). The CDR3 runs to 15 residues. V was clipped by 1 base and J by 0 bases, with 10 bases between them. Here the CDR3 DNA reads TGTGCCACCAGCAGAGCGGGACCTCTCTCCTACGAGCAGTACTTC. It is translated as CATSRAGPLSYEQYF.

This clonotype was detected only a few times. This chain joins TRBV24-1 and TRBJ2-1, with TRBD2 matching over 15 bases. The ends lost 4 bases at V and 0 bases at J; junction bases unmatched: 6. CDR1 KGHDR and CDR2 SFDVKD come from the germline V gene. This CDR3 has 19 amino acids. Here the CDR3 reads CATSDRGLAGGSSYNEQFF. CDR3 coding DNA: TGTGCCACCAGTGACCGGGGACTAGCGGGGGGAAGCTCCTACAATGAGCAGTTCTTC.

This clonotype was observed a few times. The chain is built from TRBV7-2 and TRBJ2-2, with 14 bases identical to TRBD2. The germline gives CDR1 SGHTA, CDR2 FQGNSA. V lost 4 bases, J lost 6 bases, and 4 bases stayed unmatched. CDR3 length equals 16 residues. The CDR3 spells CASSSRLAGGPGELFF. The CDR3 region has the DNA TGTGCCAGCAGCTCAAGACTAGCGGGGGGGCCCGGGGAGCTGTTTTTT.

This clonotype was counted between two and nine times. The chain employs TRBV6-2 or TRBV6-3 and TRBJ2-3; the match to TRBD2 covers 13 bases. The CDR3 totals 16 residues. J gave up 5 bases and V 2 bases, and 4 bases lay outside the gene matches. Per germline, CDR1 MNHEY and CDR2 SVGEGT. CDR3 sequence (DNA): TGTGCCAGCAGTTACGGGACTAGCGGGATTCAAGATACGCAGTATTTT. It codes for CASSYGTSGIQDTQYF.

This clonotype appeared a few times. Here the CDR3 DNA reads TGTGCCATCAGTGAGTCAGGACAGTCGAATGAAAAACTGTTTTTT. Protein product: CAISESGQSNEKLFF. This sequence joins TRBV10-3 and TRBJ1-4; TRBD1 is a possible D gene (6 bases). The V end was cut by 0 bases, the J end by 5 bases, with 10 bases between. CDR1 is ENHRY and CDR2 is SYGVKD in the germline V gene. This CDR3 has 15 amino acids.

This clonotype was recorded a few times. The chain links TRBV5-5 to TRBJ2-1, with a weak D call TRBD2 (6 bases). Germline values: CDR1 SGHKS, CDR2 YYEKEE (reference sequence). There are 15 residues in the CDR3. V was trimmed by 2 bases and J by 2 bases, leaving 11 bases between them. The CDR3 sequence: CASSFWGGAYNEQFF. In DNA, the CDR3 is TGTGCCAGCAGCTTTTGGGGAGGCGCCTACAATGAGCAGTTCTTC.

This clonotype has a handful of counts. The rearrangement links TRBV5-1 to TRBJ2-5, with D uncertain. The CDR3 sequence is 13 residues long. Germline lookup yields CDR1 SGHRS and CDR2 YFSETQ. V was cut by 4 bases and J by 2 bases, with 9 bases left in between. CDR3 sequence reads: CASSPVGQETQYF. The DNA of the CDR3 is TGCGCCAGCAGCCCGGTGGGGCAAGAGACCCAGTACTTC.

This clonotype was detected only a few times. The rearrangement joins TRBV5-6 to TRBJ2-7, with 7 positions matching TRBD2. The CDR3 covers 19 residues. The germline V gene has CDR1 SGHDT and CDR2 YYEEEE. V dropped 4 bases and J dropped 0; count of bases not matched to a gene: 19. CDR3 in amino acids: CASSGGEGRWPGVSYEQYF. The CDR3 DNA sequence: TGTGCCAGCAGCGGGGGGGAGGGCCGGTGGCCAGGAGTCTCCTACGAGCAGTACTTC.

This clonotype came up a few times. CDR3 in amino acids: CASSIGIAEAFF. Here the CDR3 DNA reads TGTGCCAGCAGTATAGGGATCGCTGAAGCTTTCTTT. V is TRBV12-3 or TRBV12-4 and J is TRBJ1-1; D remains unclear. The V end lost 5 bases, the J end lost 6 bases, and 10 bases lay between the germline ends. The CDR3 is 12 amino acids.

The chain links TRBV5-1 to TRBJ1-3; possible D gene TRBD1, 5 bases. The length of the CDR3 is 17 residues. Per germline, CDR1 SGHRS and CDR2 YFSETQ. V lost 6 bases and J lost 0, with 19 bases in between. The CDR3 region has the DNA TGCGCCAGCACCAGTGGAGGAGGGGACGTCTCTGGAAACACCATATATTTT. It is translated as CASTSGGGDVSGNTIYF.

This clonotype was seen a single time. V usage is TRBV6-1 and J usage is TRBJ2-7, with TRBD1 matching 7 bases. Germline-derived CDR1 and CDR2 are MNHNS and SASEGT. J gave up 2 bases and V 1 base, and 8 bases lay outside the gene matches. This CDR3 spans 16 amino acids. The CDR3, as DNA: TGTGCCAGCAGTGAAGGCAGAGGGGGCAGTACCTACGAGCAGTACTTC. Protein: CASSEGRGGSTYEQYF.

This clonotype was seen many times. V usage is TRBV12-3 or TRBV12-4 and J usage is TRBJ2-3; D is possibly TRBD1 (6 bases). Trimming shortened V by 6 bases and J by 2 bases, and 12 bases separated the two germline ends. The length of the CDR3 is 14 residues. The CDR3 bases are TGTGCCAGCAGATCCCCAGGGGTCACAGATACGCAGTATTTT. It encodes CASRSPGVTDTQYF.

The chain has TRBV20-1 and TRBJ2-7; the match to TRBD1 covers 7 bases. CDR1 and CDR2 (germline): DFQATT, SNEGSKA (reference sequence). V lost 3 bases and J lost 3; bases outside the gene matches: 14. The CDR3 length is 16 residues. The CDR3 sequence is CSASPIRDRNFYEQYF. CDR3 DNA sequence: TGCAGTGCTAGTCCAATCCGGGACAGAAACTTCTACGAGCAGTACTTC.

The gene calls are TRBV4-3 and TRBJ2-1; TRBD2 matches at 13 bases. J lost 9 bases, V lost 0 bases, and 5 bases had no gene match. Per germline, CDR1 LGHNA and CDR2 YSLEER. The CDR3 runs to 16 residues. In nucleotides, the CDR3 is TGCGCCAGCAGCCAAGATACTAGCGGGAGGGCCAGTGAGCAGTTCTTC. The encoded protein is CASSQDTSGRASEQFF.

V usage is TRBV12-3 or TRBV12-4 and J usage is TRBJ1-5; no clear D gene. The V and J ends lost 3 bases and 3 bases respectively, with 9 bases between them. The CDR3 has 14 amino acids. CDR3 protein: CASSFGRTNQPQHF. CDR3 DNA sequence: TGTGCCAGCAGTTTTGGACGGACCAATCAGCCCCAGCATTTT.

This clonotype was counted between two and nine times. The CDR3 reads CASSQAIGSYEQYF. For the CDR3, the DNA is TGCGCCAGCAGCCAAGCTATCGGGAGCTACGAGCAGTACTTC. The chain combines TRBV4-3 with TRBJ2-7; D is perhaps TRBD2 (6 bases). Trimming took 1 base from V and 3 from J, leaving 10 bases between them. There are 14 residues in the CDR3. Per germline, CDR1 LGHNA and CDR2 YSLEER.

This clonotype was detected only a few times. The chain is built from TRBV5-6 and TRBJ1-6, with D tentatively TRBD1 (5 bases). CDR1 is SGHDT and CDR2 is YYEEEE in the germline V gene. This CDR3 contains 13 residues. The V gene lost 0 bases and the J gene lost 9 bases, with 7 bases spanning the gap. CDR3 bases: TGTGCCAGCAGCTTGGAGGGGCGTTCACCCCTCCACTTT. Translated: CASSLEGRSPLHF.

The chain employs TRBV30 and TRBJ1-4; D gene ambiguous. V was trimmed by 3 bases and J by 4 bases, leaving 12 bases between them. The CDR3 covers 14 residues. In germline, CDR1 is GTSNPN, CDR2 SVGIG (reference sequence). CDR3 amino acids: CAWRPGRLNEKLFF. CDR3 nucleotide sequence: TGTGCCTGGAGACCCGGACGCCTTAATGAAAAACTGTTTTTT. The entire variable domain, with the rest obtained from reference TRBV30 and TRBJ1-4, is as follows: SQTIHQWPATLVQPVGSPLSLECTVEGTSNPNLYWYRQAAGRGLQLLFYSVGIGQISSEVPQNLSASRPQDRQFILSSKKLLLSDSGFYLCAWRPGRLNEKLFFGSGTQLSVL.

This clonotype was recorded a few times. The gene calls are TRBV3-1 and TRBJ2-1, with 12 bases matching TRBD2. CDR1 LGHDT and CDR2 YNNKEL come from the germline V gene (reference sequence). J gave up 2 bases and V 1 base, and 3 bases lay outside the gene matches. This CDR3 has 17 residues. CDR3 coding DNA: TGTGCCAGCAGCCAAGGAGCTAGCGGGGGGGCCTACAATGAGCAGTTCTTC. It yields the protein CASSQGASGGAYNEQFF.

This clonotype was observed a few times. The chain has TRBV11-2 and TRBJ1-2; weak D call: TRBD1 (6 bases). V gave up 4 bases and J gave up 2 bases, with 17 bases separating them. The CDR3 is 16 residues long. Germline CDR1 SGHAT, CDR2 FQNNGV. The chain's CDR3 is CASSSGQLLVNYGYTF. In DNA form, the CDR3 reads TGTGCCAGCAGCTCCGGACAGTTGCTTGTCAACTATGGCTACACCTTC.

V usage is TRBV20-1 and J usage is TRBJ1-5; tentative D call: TRBD1 (5 bases). Germline loops: CDR1 DFQATT, CDR2 SNEGSKA (reference sequence). Trimming took off 5 bases at V and 1 base at J, with 9 bases between the two ends. This CDR3 is built from 13 residues. CDR3 loop: CSASTASNQPQHF. The DNA of the CDR3 is TGCAGTGCTTCGACAGCAAGCAATCAGCCCCAGCATTTT.

This clonotype was found many times. The chain couples TRBV30 to TRBJ2-3, with D perhaps TRBD1 or TRBD2 (5 bases each). Germline lookup yields CDR1 GTSNPN and CDR2 SVGIG (reference sequence). V lost 3 bases and J 14 bases, leaving 21 bases between the germline ends. The CDR3 has 13 residues. Written as DNA, the CDR3 is TGTGCCTGGAGCCCAGGGAACCGGGACCCTCCGTATTTT. It translates to CAWSPGNRDPPYF.

This clonotype appeared a few times. CDR3 bases: TGTGCCAGCGGGAACCCCAGGAGGGCTTATGGCTACACCTTC. Residues: CASGNPRRAYGYTF. V usage is TRBV6-6 and J usage is TRBJ1-2; D gene unclear. The CDR3 loop spans 14 amino acids. Trimming removed 8 bases from V and 5 bases from J, with 18 bases in between. CDR1 is MNHNY, CDR2 SVGAGI, per germline (reference sequence).